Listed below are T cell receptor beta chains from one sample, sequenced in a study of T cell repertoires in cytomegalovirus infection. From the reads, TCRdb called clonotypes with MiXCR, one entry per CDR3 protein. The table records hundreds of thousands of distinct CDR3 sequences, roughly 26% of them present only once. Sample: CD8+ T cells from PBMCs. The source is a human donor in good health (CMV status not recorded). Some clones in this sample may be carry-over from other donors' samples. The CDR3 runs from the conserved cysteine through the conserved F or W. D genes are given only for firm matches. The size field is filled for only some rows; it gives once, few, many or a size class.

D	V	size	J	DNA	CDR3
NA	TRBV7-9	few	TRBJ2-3	TGTGCCAGCAGCTGGCTAAGCACAGATACGCAGTATTTT	CASSWLSTDTQYF
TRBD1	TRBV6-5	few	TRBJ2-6	TGTGCCAGCAGATACGGGACAGGGGGCTCTGGGGCCAACGTCCTGACTTTC	CASRYGTGGSGANVLTF
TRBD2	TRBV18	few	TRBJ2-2	TGTGCCAGCTCACCACCGGCGCCTAGCGGGGGCCATATCTCCGGGGAGCTGTTTTTT	CASSPPAPSGGHISGELFF
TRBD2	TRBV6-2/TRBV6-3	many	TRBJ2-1	TGTGCCAGCAAAGGGGCGGGGGGCCTGTCGTCTCTGACTGATGAGCAGTTCTTC	CASKGAGGLSSLTDEQFF
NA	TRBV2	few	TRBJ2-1	TGTGCCAGCAGTGAAGTCGGGCCGGAATATGGGGAGCAGTTCTTC	CASSEVGPEYGEQFF
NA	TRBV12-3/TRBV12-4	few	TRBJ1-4	TGTGCCAGCAGTCACAGTGCAACTAATGAAAAACTGTTTTTT	CASSHSATNEKLFF
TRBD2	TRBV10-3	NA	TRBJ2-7	TGTGCCTCACGATTTAGCGGGGATGGACACTACGAGCAGTACTTC	CASRFSGDGHYEQYF
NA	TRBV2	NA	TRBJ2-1	TGTGCCAGCAGTGAAGCGGAAGCCTCCTACAATGAGCAGTTCTTC	CASSEAEASYNEQFF
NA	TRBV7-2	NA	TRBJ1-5	TGTGCCAGCAGCCCCCGCGGGCAGGGCGGATTCAATCAGCCCCAGCATTTT	CASSPRGQGGFNQPQHF
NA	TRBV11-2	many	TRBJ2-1	TGTGCCAGTAGCTCACCTTACAATGAGCAGTTCTTC	CASSSPYNEQFF